A selection of T cell receptor beta chains follows, all from one sample in a study of cytomegalovirus exposure and HLA in healthy donors. Profiled with immunoSEQ multiplex PCR; TCRdb holds only in-frame clones, not every one. The top ten hold almost 2% of the sample, which has about 160,000 clones, approximately 86% seen once. Sequenced: PBMCs. The receptors shown here come from a woman under 30 in good health and CMV-seronegative. Each CDR3 is given with its conserved first and last residue.

J	V	CDR3
TRBJ2-1	TRBV5-1	CASAGLAVPYNEQFF
TRBJ1-6	TRBV5-8	CASSLPGQISALHF
TRBJ1-1	TRBV6-4	CASSRGAGTNTEAFF
TRBJ1-1	TRBV6-5	CASSNRPGEAFF
TRBJ2-7	TRBV5-5	CASSLSYSHPYEQYF
TRBJ2-1	TRBV5-1	CASSTYPRVASGGPSSYNEQFF
TRBJ2-1	TRBV7-9	CASSLYLGGVGEQFF
TRBJ2-7	TRBV10-3	CAISERGTSYEQYF
TRBJ1-1	TRBV19	CATLEIGTIEAFF
TRBJ1-5	TRBV7-8	CASSLNLRQGIQPQHF
TRBJ1-1	TRBV19	CASSIEGTGKAEAFF
TRBJ2-5	TRBV29-1	CSAEGDRVLETQYF
TRBJ2-4	TRBV4-1	CASSLLVSVGTGGGHIQYF
TRBJ1-5	TRBV28	CASSSLRDRGYSNQPQHF
TRBJ2-5	TRBV19	CASSMTGGGGTQYF
TRBJ1-6	TRBV30	CAWSDGQSFNSPLHF
TRBJ2-7	TRBV4-1	CASSQAGGLLFREQYF
TRBJ2-3	TRBV5-4	CASSPWTSGRGLTTDTQYF
TRBJ2-7	TRBV10-3	CAISEGGGSYEQYF
TRBJ1-2	TRBV11-2	CASSFGQGTNYGYTF
TRBJ1-2	TRBV28	CASFGQKDPLYGYTF
TRBJ2-2	TRBV6-4	CASSGQGNTGELFF
TRBJ2-1	TRBV11-2	CASSLEPRTASGSSYNEQFF
TRBJ1-4	TRBV7-2	CASSPVGAGKLFF
TRBJ2-7	TRBV27	CASSRGDRGNEQYF
TRBJ1-1	TRBV4-1	CASSQGSVTTEAFF
TRBJ2-5	TRBV10-2	CATGLAGTHPPETQYF